This T cell receptor (beta chain) was sequenced in a study of T cell repertoires in cytomegalovirus infection. Study-wide background: CMV epitopes used comprised recently identified HLA-C-restricted ones and well-studied HLA-B-restricted ones. Public TCR beta signatures marked donors with CMV infection and the matching HLA. Overall study findings and caveats: Totalled public TCR beta family frequency picked out people who carried CMV plus the relevant HLA. HLA-C-restricted CMV clonotypes gave the most frequent clonotype in two of eight donors.

With 7 bases removed from V and 3 bases from J, the gap between germline ends came to 13 bases. Germline loops: CDR1 DFQATT, CDR2 SNEGSKA (reference sequence). The CDR3 covers 13 residues. TCRdb independently ran MiXCR on the reads; one entry per CDR3 protein. The sample has 450,000 to 600,000 distinct CDR3 sequences, about 39% seen once; the top ten hold 40% to 50%. For this clonotype: Its antigen is unidentified.

This clonotype originated in a human donor in good health (CMV status not recorded). Some clones in this sample may be carry-over from other donors' samples. The chain has TRBV20-1 and TRBJ1-5; D unresolved. This specimen was cultured PBMCs, taken from culture after CMV antigen stimulation. The DNA of the CDR3 is TGCAGTGTAGCGGTGGCAGTCAATCAGCCCCAGCATTTT. Translated: CSVAVAVNQPQHF.